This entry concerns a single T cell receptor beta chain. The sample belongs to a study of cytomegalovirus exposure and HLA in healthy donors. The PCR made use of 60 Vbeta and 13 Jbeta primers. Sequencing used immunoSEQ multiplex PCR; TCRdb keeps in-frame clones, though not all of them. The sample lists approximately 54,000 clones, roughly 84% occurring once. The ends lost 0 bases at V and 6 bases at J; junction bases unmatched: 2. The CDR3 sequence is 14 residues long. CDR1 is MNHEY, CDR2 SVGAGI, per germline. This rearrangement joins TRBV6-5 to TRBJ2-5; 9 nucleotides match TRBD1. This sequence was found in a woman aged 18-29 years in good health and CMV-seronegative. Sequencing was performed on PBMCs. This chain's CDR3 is CASSYSDRGQTQYF. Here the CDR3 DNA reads TGTGCCAGCAGTTACTCGGACAGGGGCCAGACCCAGTACTTC.